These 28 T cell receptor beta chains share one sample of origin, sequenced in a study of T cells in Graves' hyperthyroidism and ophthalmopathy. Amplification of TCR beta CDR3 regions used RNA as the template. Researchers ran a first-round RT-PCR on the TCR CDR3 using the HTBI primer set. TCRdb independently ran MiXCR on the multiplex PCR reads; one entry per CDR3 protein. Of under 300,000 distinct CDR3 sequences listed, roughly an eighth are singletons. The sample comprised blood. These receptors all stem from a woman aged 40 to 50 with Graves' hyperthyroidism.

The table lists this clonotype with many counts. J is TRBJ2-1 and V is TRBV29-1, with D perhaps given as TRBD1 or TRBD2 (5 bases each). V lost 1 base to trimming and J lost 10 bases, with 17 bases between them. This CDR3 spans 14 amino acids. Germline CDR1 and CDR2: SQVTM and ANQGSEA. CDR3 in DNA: TGCAGCGTTGAAGTGGGGACGGGAATGGGAGAGCAGTTCTTC. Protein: CSVEVGTGMGEQFF.

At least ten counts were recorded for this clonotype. In DNA form, the CDR3 reads TGCAGTGCTAGAGATTCGGCGGGACAGGGGGACACTGAAGCTTTCTTT. Its protein product is CSARDSAGQGDTEAFF. The chain employs TRBV20-1 and TRBJ1-1; 11 positions match TRBD1. Germline V gene sequence: CDR1 DFQATT, CDR2 SNEGSKA (reference sequence). This CDR3 contains 16 residues. V shed 0 bases and J 3 bases; nucleotides not matched to a gene: 6.

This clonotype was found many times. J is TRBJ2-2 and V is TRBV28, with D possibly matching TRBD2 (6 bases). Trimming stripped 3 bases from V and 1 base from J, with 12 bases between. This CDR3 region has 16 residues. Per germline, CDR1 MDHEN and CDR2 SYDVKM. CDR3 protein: CASSLMAGRNTGELFF. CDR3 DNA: TGTGCCAGCAGTTTGATGGCGGGGAGGAACACCGGGGAGCTGTTTTTT. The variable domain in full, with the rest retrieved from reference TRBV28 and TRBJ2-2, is DVKVTQSSRYLVKRTGEKVFLECVQDMDHENMFWYRQDPGLGLRLIYFSYDVKMKEKGDIPEGYSVSREKKERFSLILESASTNQTSMYLCASSLMAGRNTGELFFGEGSRLTVL.

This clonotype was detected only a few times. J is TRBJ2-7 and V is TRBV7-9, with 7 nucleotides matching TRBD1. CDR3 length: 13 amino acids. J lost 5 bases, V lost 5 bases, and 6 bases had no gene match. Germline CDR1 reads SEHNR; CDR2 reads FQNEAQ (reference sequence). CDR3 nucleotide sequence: TGTGCCAGCAGCGCGACAGGGAGTCACGAGCAGTACTTC. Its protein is CASSATGSHEQYF.

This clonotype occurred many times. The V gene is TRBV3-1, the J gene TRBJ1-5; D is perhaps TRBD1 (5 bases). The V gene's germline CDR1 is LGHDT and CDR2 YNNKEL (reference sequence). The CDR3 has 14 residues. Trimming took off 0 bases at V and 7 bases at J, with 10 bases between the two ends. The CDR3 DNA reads TGTGCCAGCAGCCAAGATATAAGGGGACAGCCCCAGCATTTT. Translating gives CASSQDIRGQPQHF. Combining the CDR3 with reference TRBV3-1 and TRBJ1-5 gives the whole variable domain DTAVSQTPKYLVTQMGNDKSIKCEQNLGHDTMYWYKQDSKKFLKIMFSYNNKELIINETVPNRFSPKSPDKAHLNLHINSLELGDSAVYFCASSQDIRGQPQHFGDGTRLSIL.

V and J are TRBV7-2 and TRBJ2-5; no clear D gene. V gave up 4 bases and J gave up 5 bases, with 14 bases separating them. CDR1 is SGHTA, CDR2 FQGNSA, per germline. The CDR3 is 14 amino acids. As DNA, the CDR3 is TGTGCCAGCAGCTCCCGGACGTCCTTGGAGACCCAGTACTTC. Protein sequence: CASSSRTSLETQYF.

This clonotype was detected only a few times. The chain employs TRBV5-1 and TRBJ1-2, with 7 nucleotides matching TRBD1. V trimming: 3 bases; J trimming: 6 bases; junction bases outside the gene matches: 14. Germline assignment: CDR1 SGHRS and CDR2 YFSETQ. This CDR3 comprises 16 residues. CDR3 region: CASSSMNRQGKDGYTF. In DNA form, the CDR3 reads TGCGCCAGCAGCTCGATGAACCGACAGGGTAAGGATGGCTACACCTTC.

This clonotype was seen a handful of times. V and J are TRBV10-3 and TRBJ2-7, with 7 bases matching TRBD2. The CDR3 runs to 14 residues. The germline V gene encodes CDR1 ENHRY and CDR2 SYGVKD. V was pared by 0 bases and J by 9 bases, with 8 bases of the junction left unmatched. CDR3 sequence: CAISESVAGVGQYF. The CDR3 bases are TGTGCCATCAGTGAGTCAGTGGCGGGAGTGGGGCAGTACTTC.

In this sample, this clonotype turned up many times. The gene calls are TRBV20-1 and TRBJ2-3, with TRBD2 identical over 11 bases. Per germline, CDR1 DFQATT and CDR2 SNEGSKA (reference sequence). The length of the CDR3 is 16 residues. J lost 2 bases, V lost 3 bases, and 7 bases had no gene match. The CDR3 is CSARLLLAGDTDTQYF. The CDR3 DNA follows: TGCAGTGCTAGGCTCTTACTAGCGGGGGACACAGATACGCAGTATTTT.

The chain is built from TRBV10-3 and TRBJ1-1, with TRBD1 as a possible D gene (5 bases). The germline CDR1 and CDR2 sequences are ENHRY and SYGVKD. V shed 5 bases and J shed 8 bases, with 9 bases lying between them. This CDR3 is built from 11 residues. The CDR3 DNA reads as TGTGCCATCAGTAGCACAGGCGAAGCTTTCTTT. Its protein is CAISSTGEAFF.

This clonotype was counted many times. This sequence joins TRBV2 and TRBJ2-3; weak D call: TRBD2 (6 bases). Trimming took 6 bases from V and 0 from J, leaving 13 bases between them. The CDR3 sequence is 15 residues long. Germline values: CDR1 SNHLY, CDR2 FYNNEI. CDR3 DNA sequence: TGTGCCAGCAGCCTTACTAGCAAGAGCACAGATACGCAGTATTTT. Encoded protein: CASSLTSKSTDTQYF.

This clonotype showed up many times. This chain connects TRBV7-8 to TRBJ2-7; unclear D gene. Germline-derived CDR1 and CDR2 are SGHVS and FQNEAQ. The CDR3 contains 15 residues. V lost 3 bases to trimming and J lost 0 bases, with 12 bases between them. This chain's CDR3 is CASSFLDGSSYEQYF. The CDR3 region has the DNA TGTGCCAGCAGCTTTCTCGACGGAAGCTCCTACGAGCAGTACTTC.

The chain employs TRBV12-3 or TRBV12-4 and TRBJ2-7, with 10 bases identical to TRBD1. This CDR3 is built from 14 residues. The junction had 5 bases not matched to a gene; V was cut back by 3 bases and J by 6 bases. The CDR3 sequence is CASSFFGTGVEQYF. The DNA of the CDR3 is TGTGCCAGCAGTTTTTTCGGGACAGGGGTCGAGCAGTACTTC.

The CDR3 DNA follows: TGCAGTGCTAGAGATCAGCGGGCAGGTTCGAACACCGGGGAGCTGTTTTTT. Translating it yields CSARDQRAGSNTGELFF. The chain is built from TRBV20-1 and TRBJ2-2; possibly TRBD2 for D (6 bases). This CDR3 has 17 amino acids. The V end lost 0 bases, the J end lost 0 bases, and 14 bases lay between the germline ends. Germline V gives CDR1 DFQATT, CDR2 SNEGSKA (reference sequence).

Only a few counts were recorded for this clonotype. The CDR3 region is CSGQAPGLAENEQFF. In DNA form, the CDR3 reads TGCAGTGGCCAAGCTCCGGGACTAGCCGAGAATGAGCAGTTCTTC. The rearrangement links TRBV20-1 to TRBJ2-1; 9 nucleotides line up with TRBD2. The germline gives CDR1 DFQATT, CDR2 SNEGSKA (reference sequence). This CDR3 has 15 amino acids. V dropped 7 bases and J dropped 7; count of bases not matched to a gene: 14.

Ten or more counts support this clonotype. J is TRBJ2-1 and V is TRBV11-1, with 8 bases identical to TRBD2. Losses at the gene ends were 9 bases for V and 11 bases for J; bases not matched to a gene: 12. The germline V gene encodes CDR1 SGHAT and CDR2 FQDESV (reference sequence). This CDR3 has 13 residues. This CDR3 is CASRLAPEGKQFF. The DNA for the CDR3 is TGTGCCAGTCGACTAGCGCCGGAGGGGAAGCAGTTCTTC.

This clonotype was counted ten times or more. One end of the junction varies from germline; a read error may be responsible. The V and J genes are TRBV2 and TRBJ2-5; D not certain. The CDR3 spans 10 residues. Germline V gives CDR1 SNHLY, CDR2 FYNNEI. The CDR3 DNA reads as TGTGCCAGCAGCGAAGAGACCCAGTACTTC. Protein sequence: CASSEETQYF.

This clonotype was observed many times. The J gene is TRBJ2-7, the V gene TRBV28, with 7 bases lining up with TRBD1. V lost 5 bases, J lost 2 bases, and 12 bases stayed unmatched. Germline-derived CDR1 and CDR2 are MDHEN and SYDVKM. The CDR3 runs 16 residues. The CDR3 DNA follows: TGTGCCAGCAGTCCCTGGGACAGCTTATACCCCTACGAGCAGTACTTC. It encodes CASSPWDSLYPYEQYF.

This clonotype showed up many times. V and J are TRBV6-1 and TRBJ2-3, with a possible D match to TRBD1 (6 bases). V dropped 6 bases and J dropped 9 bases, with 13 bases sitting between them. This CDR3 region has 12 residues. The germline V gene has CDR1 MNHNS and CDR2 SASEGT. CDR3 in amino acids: CASSLERGTQYF. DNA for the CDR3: TGTGCCAGCAGCTTGGAAAGGGGGACGCAGTATTTT.

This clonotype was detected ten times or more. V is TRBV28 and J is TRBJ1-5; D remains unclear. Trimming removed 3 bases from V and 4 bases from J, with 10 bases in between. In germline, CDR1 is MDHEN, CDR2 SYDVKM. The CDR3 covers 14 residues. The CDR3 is CASSLTQSNQPQHF. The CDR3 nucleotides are TGTGCCAGCAGTTTGACGCAGAGTAATCAGCCCCAGCATTTT.

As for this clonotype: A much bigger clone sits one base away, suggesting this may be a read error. As DNA, the CDR3 is TGTGCCATCAGTGCCGGGACAGGGTCCTACGAGCAGTACTTC. Translating it yields CAISAGTGSYEQYF. The chain recombines TRBV10-3 with TRBJ2-7, with 9 bases identical to TRBD1. The CDR3 covers 14 residues. V trimming: 4 bases; J trimming: 1 base; junction bases outside the gene matches: 2. Germline V gives CDR1 ENHRY, CDR2 SYGVKD.

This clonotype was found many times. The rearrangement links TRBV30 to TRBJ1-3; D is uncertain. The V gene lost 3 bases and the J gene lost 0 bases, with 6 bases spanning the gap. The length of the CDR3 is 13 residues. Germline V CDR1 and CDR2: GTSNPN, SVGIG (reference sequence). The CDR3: CAWSTSSGNTIYF. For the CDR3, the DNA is TGTGCCTGGAGCACTAGCTCTGGAAACACCATATATTTT.

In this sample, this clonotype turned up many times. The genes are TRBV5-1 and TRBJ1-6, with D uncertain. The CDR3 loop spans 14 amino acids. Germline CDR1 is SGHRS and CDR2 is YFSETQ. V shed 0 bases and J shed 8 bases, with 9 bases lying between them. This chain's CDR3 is CASSLVGSDSPLHF. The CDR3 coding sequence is TGCGCCAGCAGCTTGGTGGGGAGCGATTCACCCCTCCACTTT.

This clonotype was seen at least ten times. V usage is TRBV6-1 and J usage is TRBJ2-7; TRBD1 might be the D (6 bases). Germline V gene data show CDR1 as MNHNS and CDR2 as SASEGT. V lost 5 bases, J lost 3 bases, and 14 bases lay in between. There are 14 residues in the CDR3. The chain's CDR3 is CASSRRDTNYEQYF. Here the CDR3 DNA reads TGTGCCAGCAGTCGCCGGGACACTAACTACGAGCAGTACTTC.

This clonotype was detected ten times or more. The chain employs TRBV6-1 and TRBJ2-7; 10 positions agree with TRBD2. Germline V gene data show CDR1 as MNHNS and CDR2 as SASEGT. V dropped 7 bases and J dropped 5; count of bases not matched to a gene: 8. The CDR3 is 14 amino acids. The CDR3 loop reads CASTSSGSVNEQYF. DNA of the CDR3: TGTGCCAGCACCTCTAGCGGGAGTGTGAACGAGCAGTACTTC.

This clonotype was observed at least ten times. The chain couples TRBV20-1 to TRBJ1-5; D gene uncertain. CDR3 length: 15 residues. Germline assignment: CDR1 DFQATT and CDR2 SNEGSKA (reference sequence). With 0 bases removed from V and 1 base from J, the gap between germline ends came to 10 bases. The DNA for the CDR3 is TGCAGTGCTAGAGATTGGCAGAGGAGCAATCAGCCCCAGCATTTT. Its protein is CSARDWQRSNQPQHF.

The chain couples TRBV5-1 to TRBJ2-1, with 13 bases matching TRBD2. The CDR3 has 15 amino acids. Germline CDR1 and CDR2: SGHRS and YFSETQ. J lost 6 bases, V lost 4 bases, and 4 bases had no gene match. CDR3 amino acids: CASSRGLAGSNEQFF. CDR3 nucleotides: TGCGCCAGCAGCCGGGGACTAGCGGGAAGCAATGAGCAGTTCTTC. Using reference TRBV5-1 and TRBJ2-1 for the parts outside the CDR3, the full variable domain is KAGVTQTPRYLIKTRGQQVTLSCSPISGHRSVSWYQQTPGQGLQFLFEYFSETQRNKGNFPGRFSGRQFSNSRSEMNVSTLELGDSALYLCASSRGLAGSNEQFFGPGTRLTVL.

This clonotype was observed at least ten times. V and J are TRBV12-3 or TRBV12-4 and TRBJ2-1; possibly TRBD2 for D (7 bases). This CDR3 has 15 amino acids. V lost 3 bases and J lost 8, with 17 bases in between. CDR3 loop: CASSFRQGRVHEQFF. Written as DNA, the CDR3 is TGTGCCAGCAGTTTCAGGCAGGGGAGGGTCCATGAGCAGTTCTTC.